This is a list of T cell receptor beta chains from one sample in a study of OX40 agonist ivuxolimab in advanced cancers. Profiled with immunoSEQ multiplex PCR; TCRdb holds only in-frame clones, not every one. The sample contains about 68,000 clones, more than 70% of which appear only once. Sequenced here: CD4+ or CD8+ T cells sorted from blood, sampled in a trial of the OX40 agonist ivuxolimab. The receptors originated from an adult with an advanced solid tumor such as melanoma, head and neck, liver or kidney cancer. The CDR3 runs from the conserved cysteine through the conserved F or W. Each record gives: D gene, V gene, J gene, clone size, CDR3 protein, CDR3 DNA. The D gene is left open where the match is weak. Clone size is shown for a subset of rows, as once, few, many or a class of expanded clone.

TRBD2,TRBV6-6,TRBJ2-3,NA,CASSYWGGRGDTQYF,TGTGCCAGCAGTTACTGGGGGGGACGGGGAGATACGCAGTATTTT
NA,TRBV18,TRBJ2-5,NA,CASSPREAHQETQYF,TGTGCCAGCTCACCACGGGAAGCCCACCAAGAGACCCAGTACTTC
NA,TRBV27,TRBJ2-5,NA,CASGSWSAAGKETQYF,TGTGCCAGCGGAAGCTGGAGCGCCGCCGGAAAAGAGACCCAGTACTTC
NA,TRBV5-6,TRBJ1-5,NA,CASSFSADQPQHF,TGTGCCAGCAGCTTCTCAGCGGATCAGCCCCAGCATTTT
TRBD1,TRBV6-1,TRBJ1-1,NA,CASSGVQGDTEAFF,TGTGCCAGCAGTGGGGTACAGGGGGACACTGAAGCTTTCTTT
NA,TRBV7-2,TRBJ1-1,NA,CASSFIRGQNTEAFF,TGTGCCAGCAGCTTCATCAGGGGACAGAACACTGAAGCTTTCTTT
TRBD1,TRBV15,TRBJ2-2,NA,CATSSQGGSTGELFF,TGTGCCACCAGCAGTCAAGGGGGCTCTACCGGGGAGCTGTTTTTT
NA,TRBV5-4,TRBJ1-2,NA,CASSLGQNYGYTF,TGTGCCAGCAGCTTGGGACAAAACTATGGCTACACCTTC
NA,TRBV7-8,TRBJ2-2,NA,CASSSLLRPGEYGELFF,TGTGCCAGCAGCTCCTTACTTCGCCCGGGGGAGTACGGGGAGCTGTTTTTT
NA,TRBV21-1,TRBJ2-7,NA,CASTRGGGWYFYEQYF,TGTGCCAGCACCCGAGGGGGGGGTTGGTATTTCTACGAGCAGTACTTC
NA,TRBV2,TRBJ2-1,NA,CASSGLLPNEQFF,TGTGCCAGCAGTGGCCTCTTACCAAATGAGCAGTTCTTC
TRBD1,TRBV27,TRBJ2-7,NA,CASSSGTGRWYEQYF,TGTGCCAGCAGTTCCGGGACAGGTAGATGGTACGAGCAGTACTTC
NA,TRBV28,TRBJ2-7,few,CASSQKYEQYF,TGTGCCAGCAGTCAGAAATACGAGCAGTACTTC
NA,TRBV10-1,TRBJ1-1,NA,CASRSGTNTEAFF,TGCGCCAGCAGATCCGGGACGAACACTGAAGCTTTCTTT